The clone carrying this TCR beta chain was detected ten times or more. This specimen comes from a study of neurological immune-mediated disorders. Stored at -80 C, 2 million PBMCs were the source of the unsorted libraries. Trimming left V 0 bases short and J 7 bases short, with 12 bases between. CDR3 length: 14 amino acids. The germline CDR1 and CDR2 sequences are LGHDT and YNNKEL (reference sequence). The authors made cDNA by 5'RACE with 10-nucleotide random UMIs. Over 170 million TCR-beta sequences from 15-18 subjects came out of each sequencing run. TCRdb re-called the 5' RACE reads with MiXCR, one entry per CDR3 protein. The repertoire holds about 80,000 distinct CDR3 sequences, with around 9.9% as singletons.

Input material: PBMCs. The TCR sequence derives from a man in his fifties or sixties in good health. J is TRBJ1-2 and V is TRBV3-1; maybe TRBD1 (6 bases). The CDR3 loop reads CASSQDLEGGGYTF. The CDR3 DNA reads as TGTGCCAGCAGCCAAGATCTTGAAGGGGGTGGCTACACCTTC.